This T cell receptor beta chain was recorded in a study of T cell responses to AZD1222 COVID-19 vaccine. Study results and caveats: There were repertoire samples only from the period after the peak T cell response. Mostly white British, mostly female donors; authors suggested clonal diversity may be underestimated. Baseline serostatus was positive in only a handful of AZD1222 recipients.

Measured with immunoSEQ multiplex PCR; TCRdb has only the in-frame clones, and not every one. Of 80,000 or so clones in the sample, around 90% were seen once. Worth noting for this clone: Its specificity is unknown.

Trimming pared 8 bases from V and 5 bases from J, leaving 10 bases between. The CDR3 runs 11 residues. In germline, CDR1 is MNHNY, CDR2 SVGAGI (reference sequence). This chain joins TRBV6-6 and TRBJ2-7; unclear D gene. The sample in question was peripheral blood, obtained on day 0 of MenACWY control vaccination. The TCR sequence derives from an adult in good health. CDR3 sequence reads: CASLMMDEQYF. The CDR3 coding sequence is TGTGCCAGCTTGATGATGGACGAGCAGTACTTC.